In its sample, the clone carrying this T cell receptor beta chain was seen a few times. What it binds is unknown. CDR3 size: 14 residues. The V gene lost 6 bases and the J gene lost 1 base, with 16 bases spanning the gap. Per germline, CDR1 DFQATT and CDR2 SNEGSKA (reference sequence). Template switching created a universal primer site, and the cDNA included unique molecular identifiers. TCRdb analysed the 5' RACE reads with MiXCR anew, one entry per CDR3 protein. In the table there are about 470,000 distinct CDR3 sequences, less than 25% of which are singletons. These data come from a study of identical twins. Study-level results: Invariant T cells like MAIT and iNKT could partly confound the zero-insertion analyses.

This sample also belongs to another study, concerning T cells expressing NK-cell markers. This second study says: Restriction of sorting to alpha-beta TCR T cells was accomplished in several experiments using an anti-gamma-delta TCR antibody. Several donors' CD3+CD56-NKG2C+ cells were dominated by the same clonotypes.

The receptor was derived from a young woman in good health. The specimen sequenced was CD4+ T cells sorted from blood. The chain carries TRBV20-1 and TRBJ2-7; no firm D call. In DNA, the CDR3 is TGCAGTGCAGCCCCCCAGAAATCGTCCTACGAGCAGTACTTC. Its translation: CSAAPQKSSYEQYF.